Described below is a single TCR beta chain sequence and its context. Its antigen is not identified. The CDR3 totals 16 residues. V was pared by 2 bases and J by 0 bases, with 11 bases between. Looked up from germline, CDR1 is SGHVS and CDR2 is FQNEAQ. Time point reported: peripheral blood 6 weeks after treatment start. This specimen belongs to a study of PD-L1 blockade in urothelial cancer. Looking at the study overall: Patients with male sex and bladder-origin urothelial cancer accounted for about 85% of the 29 enrolled. Blood was tested 3 weeks (second dose) and 6 weeks into treatment. General study points: Having blood TCR clonality under the median before treatment predicted better survival.

Spike-ins of synthetic TCR analog templates went into each PCR. The assay was immunoSEQ multiplex PCR, and TCRdb's table has in-frame clones only and misses some. The sample yields about 110,000 clones, approximately 90% seen once. The receptor was derived from a man between 60 and 75 years old with urothelial cancer. V is TRBV7-8 and J is TRBJ2-1; the D is unclear. The sequencing used PBMCs, collected around atezolizumab (anti-PD-L1) treatment. The CDR3 reads CASSLPQRFSYNEQFF. The DNA for the CDR3 is TGTGCCAGCAGCTTACCCCAGCGCTTCTCCTACAATGAGCAGTTCTTC.